The sequence of this TCR beta chain was determined in a study of T cell changes during pregnancy in multiple sclerosis. CDR1 is SQVTM, CDR2 ANQGSEA, per germline. V shed 3 bases and J 2 bases; nucleotides not matched to a gene: 4. The CDR3 has 14 amino acids. Generated by immunoSEQ multiplex PCR, the TCRdb table keeps only in-frame clones and is missing some. The table includes more than 10,000 clones, about 91% detected once. The chain couples TRBV29-1 to TRBJ2-3, with TRBD2 matching 8 bases. This clonotype was obtained from a female donor in good health, enrolled as a control in a pregnancy study. Sequencing was performed on CD8+ T cells from peripheral blood mononuclear cells, taken in the second trimester of pregnancy. This chain's CDR3 is CSVDNGGATDTQYF. In nucleotides, the CDR3 is TGCAGCGTTGATAACGGGGGGGCCACAGATACGCAGTATTTT.